What follows are 5 T cell receptor beta chains derived from one specimen sequenced in a study of shared clonotypes between healthy human individuals. Naive-designated CD8 cells lacked CD45RO, were positively enriched for CCR7, and omitted terminally differentiated effector memory CD45RA+ cells. This table comes from immunoSEQ multiplex PCR, and its TCRdb copy is limited to in-frame clones, with some not included. This sample has about 2 million clones, with about 95% found just once. Sequenced sample: naive CD8+ T cells sorted from blood. These receptors were obtained from a man between 18 and 35 years old in good health.

The chain joins TRBV6-1 to TRBJ1-2; 9 bases are shared with TRBD1. J lost 3 bases, V lost 11 bases, and 7 bases had no gene match. Germline V gives CDR1 MNHNS, CDR2 SASEGT. The CDR3 totals 13 residues. This CDR3 is CAGTGYGDYGYTF. CDR3 nucleotides: TGTGCCGGGACAGGGTATGGGGACTATGGCTACACCTTC.

This sequence joins TRBV7-9 and TRBJ1-1; 8 nucleotides match TRBD1. The CDR3 extends over 14 amino acids. Germline-derived CDR1 and CDR2 are SEHNR and FQNEAQ (reference sequence). With 8 bases clipped from V and 0 bases from J, the junction kept 5 bases outside the gene matches. The CDR3 here is CASGSTGVNTEAFF. DNA for the CDR3: TGTGCCAGCGGATCGACAGGGGTGAACACTGAAGCTTTCTTT.

With respect to this clone: Other nucleotide sequences in the sample specify the same CDR3. The rearrangement joins TRBV7-9 to TRBJ2-7; TRBD1 might be the D (5 bases). This CDR3 is 13 amino acids long. CDR1 and CDR2 from the germline V gene are SEHNR and FQNEAQ (reference sequence). Deletions cut 0 bases from V and 3 bases from J, with 6 bases between. CDR3 sequence: CASSLADSYEQYF. CDR3 nucleotide sequence: TGTGCCAGCAGCTTAGCTGACAGCTACGAGCAGTACTTC.

This clone has a single count. This chain joins TRBV6-1 and TRBJ1-4; D is undetermined. This CDR3 comprises 15 residues. CDR1 is MNHNS and CDR2 is SASEGT in the germline V gene. Trimming took off 0 bases at V and 4 bases at J, with 9 bases between the two ends. The CDR3 here is CASSEARQLNEKLFF. CDR3 in DNA: TGTGCCAGCAGTGAAGCGCGGCAGCTTAATGAAAAACTGTTTTTT.

The chain is built from TRBV10-2 and TRBJ1-1, with 10 bases fitting TRBD1. V shed 5 bases and J 4 bases; nucleotides not matched to a gene: 7. The CDR3 length is 15 residues. Looked up from germline, CDR1 is WSHSY and CDR2 is SAAADI. The CDR3 spells CASSTPGQGTTEAFF. The CDR3 DNA reads as TGCGCCAGCAGTACCCCGGGACAGGGGACCACTGAAGCTTTCTTT.